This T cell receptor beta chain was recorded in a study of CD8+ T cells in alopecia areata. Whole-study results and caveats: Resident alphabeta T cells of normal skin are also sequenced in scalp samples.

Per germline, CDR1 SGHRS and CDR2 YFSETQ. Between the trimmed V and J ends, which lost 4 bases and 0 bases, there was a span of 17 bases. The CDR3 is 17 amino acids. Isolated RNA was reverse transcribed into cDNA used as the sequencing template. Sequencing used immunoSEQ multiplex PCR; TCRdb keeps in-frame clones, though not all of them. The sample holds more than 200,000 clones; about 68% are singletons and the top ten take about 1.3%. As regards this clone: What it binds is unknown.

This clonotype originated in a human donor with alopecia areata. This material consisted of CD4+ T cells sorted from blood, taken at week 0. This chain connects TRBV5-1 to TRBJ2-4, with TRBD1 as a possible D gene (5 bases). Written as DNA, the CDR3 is TGCGCCAGCAGCCTCAATCAGGGTTTGGGAGCCAAAAACATTCAGTACTTC. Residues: CASSLNQGLGAKNIQYF.